This T cell receptor (beta chain) is from a study of T cell changes during pregnancy in multiple sclerosis. Data came from immunoSEQ multiplex PCR; TCRdb stores just in-frame clones and leaves some out. This table holds fewer than 90,000 clones, roughly nine tenths found once. The ends were cut back, 5 bases at V and 8 bases at J, with 15 bases in the middle. This CDR3 region has 13 residues. Looked up from germline, CDR1 is SEHNR and CDR2 is FQNEAQ (reference sequence). J is TRBJ1-2 and V is TRBV7-9; D may be TRBD1 (5 bases). The source is a female donor with multiple sclerosis, enrolled in a pregnancy study. The sample here was peripheral blood, taken in the second trimester of pregnancy. Here the CDR3 reads CASSTLGTAGYTF. CDR3 nucleotide sequence: TGTGCCAGCAGCACCTTAGGGACTGCAGGCTACACCTTC.